This passage covers 23 T cell receptor beta chains from one sample sequenced in a study of shared clonotypes between healthy human individuals. Clones were read by immunoSEQ multiplex PCR, and TCRdb kept only the in-frame ones, dropping some. The repertoire holds about 2.4 million clones, with approximately 92% as singletons. Input material: naive CD4+ T cells sorted from blood. Subset noted: CD45RA+ positively selected. The receptor source for this set is a man aged 18 to 35 in good health.

CDR3 protein: CASSLEPGMNTEAFF. The CDR3 DNA reads as TGCGCCAGCAGCTTGGAACCGGGGATGAACACTGAAGCTTTCTTT. This rearrangement joins TRBV5-1 to TRBJ1-1; no reliable D call. Deletions cut 0 bases from V and 0 bases from J, with 9 bases between. From germline, CDR1 is SGHRS and CDR2 YFSETQ. CDR3 length: 15 amino acids.

V usage is TRBV5-1 and J usage is TRBJ2-3, with D possibly matching TRBD2 (5 bases). Germline V gene data show CDR1 as SGHRS and CDR2 as YFSETQ. The CDR3 length is 15 residues. The V end lost 4 bases, the J end lost 5 bases, and 17 bases lay between the germline ends. CDR3 DNA sequence: TGCGCCAGCAGCCCGGCCCCGGGATTAGAAGATACGCAGTATTTT. Translation: CASSPAPGLEDTQYF.

The chain is built from TRBV7-2 and TRBJ2-3; TRBD2 agrees at 7 bases. Germline CDR1 is SGHTA and CDR2 is FQGNSA. The trim removed 5 bases at V and 6 bases at J, leaving 11 bases unmatched. The CDR3 sequence is 15 residues long. CDR3 bases: TGTGCCAGCAGCCCCTACCGGGGAGGGTCCGATACGCAGTATTTT. Translation: CASSPYRGGSDTQYF. Full variable domain (missing parts from reference TRBV7-2 and TRBJ2-3): GAGVSQSPSNKVTEKGKDVELRCDPISGHTALYWYRQSLGQGLEFLIYFQGNSAPDKSGLPSDRFSAERTGGSVSTLTIQRTQQEDSAVYLCASSPYRGGSDTQYFGPGTRLTVL.

The V call is TRBV28, the J call TRBJ2-2, with D perhaps being TRBD1 or TRBD2 (5 bases each). CDR1 and CDR2 (germline): MDHEN, SYDVKM. The CDR3 runs 16 residues. The V and J ends lost 5 bases and 6 bases respectively, with 19 bases between them. This CDR3 reads CASSRRGIATSGELFF. CDR3 bases: TGTGCCAGCAGTCGCCGGGGCATCGCTACTTCCGGGGAGCTGTTTTTT.

J is TRBJ2-3 and V is TRBV5-1; 7 bases align to TRBD2. Germline CDR1 and CDR2: SGHRS and YFSETQ. Unmatched junction bases numbered 10, after V lost 4 bases and J lost 5 bases. This CDR3 contains 15 residues. The CDR3 reads CASSTPGGGRDTQYF. DNA of the CDR3: TGCGCCAGCAGCACTCCGGGGGGAGGTAGAGATACGCAGTATTTT.

V gene TRBV5-1 combines with J gene TRBJ2-3; the match to TRBD2 covers 9 bases. Germline values: CDR1 SGHRS, CDR2 YFSETQ. After removal of 0 bases from V and 2 bases from J, the junction contained 4 bases not matched to a gene. This CDR3 contains 16 residues. Here the CDR3 DNA reads TGCGCCAGCAGCTTGGGGGTAGCGGGGGACACAGATACGCAGTATTTT. This sequence encodes CASSLGVAGDTDTQYF.

The CDR3 DNA follows: TGCGCCAGCGGGACTCGGACCGGGGAGCTGTTTTTT. Residues: CASGTRTGELFF. V and J are TRBV10-2 and TRBJ2-2; the D gene is possibly TRBD2 (6 bases). This CDR3 spans 12 amino acids. Deletions cut 8 bases from V and 5 bases from J, with 9 bases between. Germline CDR1 is WSHSY and CDR2 is SAAADI.

On this clone: Within the sample, other DNA sequences also encode this same CDR3. The chain recombines TRBV10-3 with TRBJ2-1; 7 bases are shared with TRBD2. Germline-derived CDR1 and CDR2 are ENHRY and SYGVKD. V lost 4 bases, J lost 7 bases, and 1 base stayed unmatched. There are 12 residues in the CDR3. CDR3 in DNA: TGTGCCATCAGTGGGGGAGGGAATGAGCAGTTCTTC. Protein sequence: CAISGGGNEQFF.

The chain has TRBV7-2 and TRBJ2-3, with TRBD2 matching 8 bases. The CDR3 has 17 residues. V dropped 3 bases and J dropped 5; count of bases not matched to a gene: 13. Germline assignment: CDR1 SGHTA and CDR2 FQGNSA. The CDR3 nucleotides read TGTGCCAGCAGCTTCTCGGTTACGGGAGGGCGCGGAGATACGCAGTATTTT. Its translation: CASSFSVTGGRGDTQYF.

The gene calls are TRBV6-6 and TRBJ2-5; D is unresolved. The CDR3 loop spans 12 amino acids. Trimming pared 6 bases from V and 5 bases from J, leaving 10 bases between. Germline values: CDR1 MNHNY, CDR2 SVGAGI (reference sequence). The CDR3 is CASRKPAETQYF. The CDR3, as DNA: TGTGCCAGCAGGAAACCAGCGGAGACCCAGTACTTC.

The V and J genes are TRBV11-2 and TRBJ2-4, with a weak D call TRBD2 (6 bases). Germline V gene lookup returns CDR1 SGHAT and CDR2 FQNNGV. The V gene lost 4 bases and the J gene lost 8 bases, with 27 bases spanning the gap. This CDR3 is 18 amino acids long. CDR3 in amino acids: CASSSAPTSLAAWDIQYF. The CDR3 region has the DNA TGTGCCAGCAGCTCCGCCCCTACTTCCTTAGCGGCCTGGGACATTCAGTACTTC. Full variable domain (remainder filled in from reference TRBV11-2 and TRBJ2-4): EAGVAQSPRYKIIEKRQSVAFWCNPISGHATLYWYQQILGQGPKLLIQFQNNGVVDDSQLPKDRFSAERLKGVDSTLKIQPAKLEDSAVYLCASSSAPTSLAAWDIQYFGAGTRLSVL.

The chain recombines TRBV7-9 with TRBJ1-6, with D possibly TRBD1 on 5 matching bases. Germline V lookup: CDR1 SEHNR, CDR2 FQNEAQ (reference sequence). The CDR3 contains 13 residues. V lost 1 base and J lost 13, with 11 bases in between. Written as DNA, the CDR3 is TGTGCCAGCAGCTTAGAAGGACAAGGCCCCCTCCACTTT. Translation gives CASSLEGQGPLHF. The variable domain in full, completed from reference TRBV7-9 and TRBJ1-6, reads DTGVSQNPRHKITKRGQNVTFRCDPISEHNRLYWYRQTLGQGPEFLTYFQNEAQLEKSRLLSDRFSAERPKGSFSTLEIQRTEQGDSAMYLCASSLEGQGPLHFGNGTRLTVT.

The V call is TRBV5-1, the J call TRBJ2-3; 7 nucleotides match TRBD2. The CDR3 sequence is 20 residues long. Germline assignment: CDR1 SGHRS and CDR2 YFSETQ. J gave up 0 bases and V 3 bases, and 19 bases lay outside the gene matches. The CDR3 DNA reads as TGCGCCAGCAGCTCCCCACATACTAGCGCCCTCGCCTCTAGCACAGATACGCAGTATTTT. This sequence encodes CASSSPHTSALASSTDTQYF.

As regards this clone: This CDR3 is also generated by other DNA sequences in the sample. The chain joins TRBV27 to TRBJ2-5; D is unclear. CDR1 and CDR2 from the germline V gene are MNHEY and SMNVEV (reference sequence). This CDR3 is 13 amino acids long. Trimming shortened V by 2 bases and J by 2 bases, and 6 bases separated the two germline ends. The CDR3 here is CASSLGRQETQYF. The CDR3 nucleotides read TGTGCCAGCAGTTTAGGCCGACAAGAGACCCAGTACTTC.

The rearrangement links TRBV19 to TRBJ2-7; the D gene is possibly TRBD2 (5 bases). Per germline, CDR1 LNHDA and CDR2 SQIVND (reference sequence). The CDR3 is 14 residues long. With 8 bases removed from V and 1 base from J, the gap between germline ends came to 15 bases. The CDR3 loop reads CASAGGLGSYEQYF. CDR3 in DNA: TGTGCCAGTGCGGGCGGGCTCGGATCCTACGAGCAGTACTTC.

This clone was detected once. The chain has TRBV7-8 and TRBJ2-7, with 9 bases that match TRBD1. Germline V lookup: CDR1 SGHVS, CDR2 FQNEAQ. V gave up 1 base and J gave up 2 bases; unmatched junction bases: 6. This CDR3 spans 16 amino acids. The CDR3 sequence is CASSLGGQGEPYEQYF. The CDR3 nucleotides read TGTGCCAGCAGCTTAGGGGGACAGGGAGAACCCTACGAGCAGTACTTC.

V and J are TRBV7-2 and TRBJ1-2, with TRBD1 identical over 8 bases. The CDR3 has 13 residues. V lost 5 bases, J lost 5 bases, and 4 bases stayed unmatched. Germline CDR1 SGHTA, CDR2 FQGNSA. The CDR3 loop is CASSRDRLYGYTF. Written as DNA, the CDR3 is TGTGCCAGCAGCAGGGACAGGTTATATGGCTACACCTTC.

The V call is TRBV21-1, the J call TRBJ2-7; TRBD2 reflects the table's D call only, with no check against the DNA. TRBV21-1 is classified as a pseudogene. The CDR3 extends over 15 amino acids. The CDR3 DNA follows: TGTGCCAGCAGCAAGGGGACTGGTTCGTTCTACGAGCAGTACTTC. Translated: CASSKGTGSFYEQYF.

V gene TRBV30 combines with J gene TRBJ2-5; TRBD1 is a possible D gene (5 bases). This CDR3 has 15 residues. Trimming removed 1 base at V and 3 bases at J, with 15 bases between. CDR1 GTSNPN and CDR2 SVGIG come from the germline V gene (reference sequence). Here the CDR3 reads CAWSAASGFEETQYF. The CDR3 region has the DNA TGTGCCTGGAGTGCGGCCTCAGGGTTCGAAGAGACCCAGTACTTC. The entire variable domain, with the rest obtained from reference TRBV30 and TRBJ2-5, is as follows: SQTIHQWPATLVQPVGSPLSLECTVEGTSNPNLYWYRQAAGRGLQLLFYSVGIGQISSEVPQNLSASRPQDRQFILSSKKLLLSDSGFYLCAWSAASGFEETQYFGPGTRLLVL.

V is TRBV7-6 and J is TRBJ2-7, with TRBD1 matching over 7 bases. In germline, CDR1 is SGHVS, CDR2 FNYEAQ. V gave up 1 base and J gave up 3 bases; unmatched junction bases: 12. The CDR3 extends over 17 amino acids. The CDR3 nucleotides are TGTGCCAGCAGCTTAGGCCAGTCTGGGACAGCCATCTACGAGCAGTACTTC. This gives the protein CASSLGQSGTAIYEQYF.

This chain joins TRBV27 and TRBJ1-6, with 9 bases aligning to TRBD1. CDR3 length: 15 amino acids. Germline CDR1 reads MNHEY; CDR2 reads SMNVEV (reference sequence). V shed 5 bases and J 9 bases; nucleotides not matched to a gene: 8. The CDR3 coding sequence is TGTGCCAGCAGTACGCCGACAGGGGGTGGTTCACCCCTCCACTTT. Translation: CASSTPTGGGSPLHF.

The rearrangement links TRBV5-6 to TRBJ2-7; possibly TRBD2 for D (5 bases). Trimming stripped 5 bases from V and 0 bases from J, with 24 bases between. The germline CDR1 and CDR2 sequences are SGHDT and YYEEEE. CDR3 length: 18 amino acids. CDR3 in DNA: TGTGCCAGCAGACACATGTGGGCGGACGGGAAAAGCTCCTACGAGCAGTACTTC. Translation: CASRHMWADGKSSYEQYF.

The chain employs TRBV5-1 and TRBJ1-3; TRBD1 matches at 8 bases. The CDR3 sequence is 18 residues long. Germline V gives CDR1 SGHRS, CDR2 YFSETQ. J was trimmed by 4 bases and V by 2 bases; bases with no gene match: 14. In nucleotides, the CDR3 is TGCGCCAGCAGCTTCGCTCCCAGTGGACAGGGCGGAGGAAACACCATATATTTT. It encodes CASSFAPSGQGGGNTIYF.